Below, 26 T cell receptor beta chains from the same sample are listed, as sequenced in a study of cytomegalovirus exposure and HLA in healthy donors. The PCR contained 60 Vbeta and 13 Jbeta primers. The assay was immunoSEQ multiplex PCR, and TCRdb's table has in-frame clones only and misses some. The sample is made up of some 110,000 clones, and the top ten hold about 6.8% of it. Sequencing used PBMCs. The receptors come from a man aged 35 to 55 in good health and CMV-seropositive.

The rearrangement uses TRBV27 and TRBJ2-2; TRBD1 matches 7 bases. Germline trimming cut 0 bases from V and 4 bases from J; bases unmatched to any gene: 11. The CDR3 contains 18 residues. Germline values: CDR1 MNHEY, CDR2 SMNVEV (reference sequence). CDR3 residues: CASSLSPMTGYSTGELFF. The CDR3 nucleotides read TGTGCCAGCAGTTTATCGCCCATGACAGGGTATAGCACCGGGGAGCTGTTTTTT.

The chain employs TRBV13 and TRBJ1-6, with 7 positions matching TRBD1. Germline values: CDR1 PRHDT, CDR2 FYEKMQ (reference sequence). The CDR3 is 14 amino acids. V was clipped by 5 bases and J by 4 bases; unmatched bases: 2. The CDR3 bases are TGTGCCAGCAGCCAGGGACAGTATAATTCACCCCTCCACTTT. This encodes CASSQGQYNSPLHF.

V usage is TRBV10-1 and J usage is TRBJ2-2; D is unresolved. V lost 0 bases and J 7 bases, leaving 6 bases between the germline ends. The germline CDR1 and CDR2 sequences are WNHNN and SYGVQD (reference sequence). This CDR3 has 13 residues. In DNA form, the CDR3 reads TGCGCCAGCAGTGAGTCGACTGTCGGGGAGCTGTTTTTT. This encodes CASSESTVGELFF.

V and J are TRBV5-1 and TRBJ2-1, with TRBD2 matching over 11 bases. This CDR3 has 19 amino acids. Germline V lookup: CDR1 SGHRS, CDR2 YFSETQ. The J segment lost 0 bases and the V segment lost 4 bases, leaving 12 bases of the junction unmatched. CDR3 protein: CASSHRAASGRSSYNEQFF. CDR3 in DNA: TGCGCCAGCAGCCACCGGGCGGCTAGCGGGAGGAGCTCCTACAATGAGCAGTTCTTC.

The chain employs TRBV5-5 and TRBJ2-7; 7 positions match TRBD1. CDR3 length: 14 residues. Germline-derived CDR1 and CDR2 are SGHKS and YYEKEE (reference sequence). V dropped 1 base and J dropped 0; count of bases not matched to a gene: 1. CDR3 DNA sequence: TGTGCCAGCAGCTTGCGGGACAGCTCCTACGAGCAGTACTTC. Its protein product is CASSLRDSSYEQYF.

This chain links TRBV11-2 with TRBJ1-1, with 7 bases identical to TRBD1. V shed 2 bases and J 3 bases; nucleotides not matched to a gene: 9. CDR3 length: 16 amino acids. Germline CDR1 reads SGHAT; CDR2 reads FQNNGV. The CDR3 reads CASSLLTGDIYTEAFF. The CDR3 DNA is TGTGCCAGCAGCTTATTAACAGGGGACATCTACACTGAAGCTTTCTTT.

This chain joins TRBV29-1 and TRBJ1-2, with 9 bases aligning to TRBD1. Per the germline V gene, CDR1 is SQVTM and CDR2 is ANQGSEA. This CDR3 region has 12 residues. Unmatched junction bases numbered 7, after V lost 6 bases and J lost 8 bases. CDR3 in DNA: TGCAGCGTCTGGGACAGGGAAAGCGGCTACACCTTC. Protein: CSVWDRESGYTF.

The chain uses TRBV27 and TRBJ2-7; 8 positions match TRBD1. The junction had 6 bases not matched to a gene; V was cut back by 6 bases and J by 5 bases. The CDR3 runs 13 residues. Germline CDR1 reads MNHEY; CDR2 reads SMNVEV (reference sequence). For the CDR3, the DNA is TGTGCCAGCAGACCAGGGGGCGCGGACGAGCAGTACTTC. Encoded protein: CASRPGGADEQYF.

The rearrangement links TRBV6-1 to TRBJ1-5; 8 nucleotides agree with TRBD1. V lost 7 bases and J lost 4; bases outside the gene matches: 9. The germline V gene encodes CDR1 MNHNS and CDR2 SASEGT. This CDR3 region has 15 residues. As DNA, the CDR3 is TGTGCCAGCAATGCGGCCGGGACAGGTAATCAGCCCCAGCATTTT. Its protein is CASNAAGTGNQPQHF.

The chain combines TRBV28 with TRBJ1-2; TRBD1 matches 9 bases. Germline CDR1 MDHEN, CDR2 SYDVKM. The length of the CDR3 is 14 residues. V shed 6 bases and J 4 bases; nucleotides not matched to a gene: 6. This CDR3 reads CASRVTGGVYGYTF. Here the CDR3 DNA reads TGTGCCAGCAGAGTTACAGGGGGCGTCTATGGCTACACCTTC.

The J gene is TRBJ2-2, the V gene TRBV6-5; D may be TRBD2 (5 bases). CDR1 is MNHEY and CDR2 is SVGAGI in the germline V gene. This CDR3 comprises 13 residues. CDR3 in DNA: TGTGCTACGGGCGGGCAGGTCACCGGGGAGCTGTTTTTT. The encoded protein is CATGGQVTGELFF.

The rearrangement links TRBV5-1 to TRBJ1-3; weak D call: TRBD1 (5 bases). This CDR3 is 17 amino acids long. The V gene lost 0 bases and the J gene lost 0 bases, with 13 bases spanning the gap. Germline V gives CDR1 SGHRS, CDR2 YFSETQ. In nucleotides, the CDR3 is TGCGCCAGCAGCTTGGCGGCAGGGCTAAGCTCTGGAAACACCATATATTTT. Protein sequence: CASSLAAGLSSGNTIYF.

The chain has TRBV29-1 and TRBJ1-6, with 7 bases lining up with TRBD1. Looked up from germline, CDR1 is SQVTM and CDR2 is ANQGSEA. CDR3 length: 13 residues. After removal of 7 bases from V and 8 bases from J, the junction contained 8 bases not matched to a gene. The CDR3 DNA is TGCAGCGCTGGTACAGGGGAGGATTCACCCCTCCACTTT. It is translated as CSAGTGEDSPLHF.

Comments on this clone: Other DNA sequences in this sample translate to the same CDR3. The chain is built from TRBV5-1 and TRBJ1-1, with a weak D call TRBD1 (6 bases). The CDR3 is 14 amino acids. Germline V gives CDR1 SGHRS, CDR2 YFSETQ. V lost 0 bases to trimming and J lost 2 bases, with 8 bases between them. The CDR3 loop reads CASSLVQGNTEAFF. The CDR3 DNA reads as TGCGCCAGCAGCTTGGTACAGGGAAACACTGAAGCTTTCTTT.

The gene calls are TRBV28 and TRBJ2-1; D perhaps matches TRBD2 (6 bases). V lost 7 bases and J 6 bases, leaving 16 bases between the germline ends. The CDR3 contains 14 residues. The germline V gene has CDR1 MDHEN and CDR2 SYDVKM. CDR3 nucleotide sequence: TGTGCCAGCAACCGACTAGAAGCGAGCAATGAGCAGTTCTTC. Translating it yields CASNRLEASNEQFF.

The chain is built from TRBV7-9 and TRBJ2-7, with 15 positions matching TRBD2. CDR1 is SEHNR, CDR2 FQNEAQ, per germline (reference sequence). The CDR3 is 19 residues long. The junction had 17 bases not matched to a gene; V was cut back by 5 bases and J by 6 bases. CDR3 DNA: TGTGCCAGCAGCCCGCCCACCCCCGGGACTAGCGGGAGGAAGAGCGAGCAGTACTTC. This gives the protein CASSPPTPGTSGRKSEQYF. Full variable domain (remainder filled in from reference TRBV7-9 and TRBJ2-7): DTGVSQNPRHKITKRGQNVTFRCDPISEHNRLYWYRQTLGQGPEFLTYFQNEAQLEKSRLLSDRFSAERPKGSFSTLEIQRTEQGDSAMYLCASSPPTPGTSGRKSEQYFGPGTRLTVT.

The genes are TRBV4-2 and TRBJ2-7, with unresolved D. Germline lookup yields CDR1 LGHNA and CDR2 YNFKEQ. The CDR3 totals 12 residues. V dropped 1 base and J dropped 4 bases, with 5 bases sitting between them. The CDR3, as DNA: TGTGCCAGCAGCCAAGTCTCTTACGAGCAGTACTTC. Translated: CASSQVSYEQYF.

The CDR3 region is CASSLVATSGQETQYF. For the CDR3, the DNA is TGTGCCAGCAGCTTAGTGGCGACTAGCGGGCAAGAGACCCAGTACTTC. The rearrangement uses TRBV7-2 and TRBJ2-5; TRBD2 matches at 10 bases. The CDR3 consists of 16 residues. CDR1 SGHTA and CDR2 FQGNSA come from the germline V gene. With V trimmed by 1 base and J by 2 bases, 4 bases remained unmatched.

The chain employs TRBV6-5 and TRBJ2-1; 7 bases line up with TRBD2. Germline assignment: CDR1 MNHEY and CDR2 SVGAGI. This CDR3 is 10 amino acids long. Trimming took 11 bases from V and 10 from J; bases not matched to a gene: 5. In DNA, the CDR3 is TGTGCCTCCCTCGGGGGGGAGCAGTTCTTC. This gives the protein CASLGGEQFF.

The rearrangement links TRBV4-1 to TRBJ2-2, with 11 bases that match TRBD2. Germline loops: CDR1 MGHRA, CDR2 YSYEKL. V shed 5 bases and J 4 bases; nucleotides not matched to a gene: 12. CDR3 size: 18 residues. CDR3 residues: CASSEPGLAEAGTGELFF. The CDR3, as DNA: TGCGCCAGCAGCGAACCGGGACTAGCGGAGGCGGGCACCGGGGAGCTGTTTTTT.

This chain connects TRBV27 to TRBJ2-1, with 7 bases identical to TRBD2. Germline trimming cut 2 bases from V and 7 bases from J; bases unmatched to any gene: 5. The CDR3 is made up of 14 amino acids. Looked up from germline, CDR1 is MNHEY and CDR2 is SMNVEV (reference sequence). CDR3 region: CASSLKAGVNEQFF. In nucleotides, the CDR3 is TGTGCCAGCAGTTTAAAGGCGGGAGTTAATGAGCAGTTCTTC.

The chain is built from TRBV6-1 and TRBJ1-5, with D perhaps matching TRBD1 (5 bases). This CDR3 has 15 residues. Trimming removed 8 bases at V and 2 bases at J, with 16 bases between. Germline CDR1 MNHNS, CDR2 SASEGT. The chain's CDR3 is CASRKPGDRNQPQHF. DNA for the CDR3: TGTGCCAGCCGGAAACCGGGGGACCGCAATCAGCCCCAGCATTTT.

The V call is TRBV5-6, the J call TRBJ2-5; the match to TRBD2 covers 9 bases. V dropped 4 bases and J dropped 2; count of bases not matched to a gene: 6. The CDR3 totals 15 residues. Germline V gene lookup returns CDR1 SGHDT and CDR2 YYEEEE. The CDR3 nucleotides are TGTGCCAGCAGCGCCCGGACTAGCGCTCAAGAGACCCAGTACTTC. As protein: CASSARTSAQETQYF.

The rearrangement joins TRBV9 to TRBJ1-2; no clear D. The V gene's germline CDR1 is SGDLS and CDR2 YYNGEE. With 4 bases removed from V and 4 bases from J, the gap between germline ends came to 23 bases. CDR3 length: 17 residues. CDR3 in amino acids: CASSPRTDVGYGYGYTF. The CDR3 DNA sequence: TGTGCCAGCAGCCCCCGTACCGACGTGGGCTATGGCTATGGCTACACCTTC.

As regards this clone: The junction does not match germline at one end; this may be a read error. The chain carries TRBV7-8 and TRBJ2-2, with a possible D match to TRBD1 (6 bases). CDR3 size: 16 residues. Germline V lookup: CDR1 SGHVS, CDR2 FQNEAQ. The CDR3 region has the DNA TGTGCCAGCCGCTTCGGCACAGGGAGAAACACCGGGGAGCTGTTTTTT. Its protein product is CASRFGTGRNTGELFF.

The rearrangement uses TRBV5-1 and TRBJ2-3; 7 positions match TRBD1. CDR1 and CDR2 (germline): SGHRS, YFSETQ. Trimming removed 0 bases from V and 5 bases from J; junction bases left unmatched: 6. This CDR3 comprises 15 residues. DNA for the CDR3: TGCGCCAGCAGCTTGGGGCAGGGGGTCGGAGATACGCAGTATTTT. Its protein is CASSLGQGVGDTQYF.